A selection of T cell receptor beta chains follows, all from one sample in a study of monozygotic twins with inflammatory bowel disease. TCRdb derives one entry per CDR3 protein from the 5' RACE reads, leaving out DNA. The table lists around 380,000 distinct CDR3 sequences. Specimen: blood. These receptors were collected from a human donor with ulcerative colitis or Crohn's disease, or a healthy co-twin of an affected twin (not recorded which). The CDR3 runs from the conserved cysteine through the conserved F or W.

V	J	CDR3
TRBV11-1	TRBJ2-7	CASSLARLAGPSYEQYF
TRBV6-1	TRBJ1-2	CVKGTYITSNYGYTF
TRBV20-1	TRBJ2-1	CSAYWTSEQFF
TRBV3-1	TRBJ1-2	CASSRRGGINYGYTF
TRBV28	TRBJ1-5	CASSPTGIVNQPQHF
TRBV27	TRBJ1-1	CASSQGGYKEVGAFF
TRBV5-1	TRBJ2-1	CASSLVGRGDNEQFF
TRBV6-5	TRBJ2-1	CASRASGFNEQFF
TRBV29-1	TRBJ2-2	CSAEGGKAGELFF
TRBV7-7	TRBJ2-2	CASSDQTGRELFF
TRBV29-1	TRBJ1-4	CSVAGEAQAKKLFF
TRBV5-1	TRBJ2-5	CASSLWGQEQETQYF
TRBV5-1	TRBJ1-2	CASSSTQGNYGYTF
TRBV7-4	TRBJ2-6	CASSFGTSARPSSGANVLTF
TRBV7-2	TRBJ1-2	CASSLRADGYTF
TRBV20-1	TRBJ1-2	CSAKMPGQRGYGYTF
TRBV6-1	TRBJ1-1	CASSEGGQNTEAFF
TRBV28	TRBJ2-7	CAGKGSTSYEQYF
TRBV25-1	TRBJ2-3	CASSALAGVRDTQYF
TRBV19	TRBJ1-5	CASDGQGLAPQHF
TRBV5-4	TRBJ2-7	CAMGSGSSYEQYF
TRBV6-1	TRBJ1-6	CASRPRGRNPSLHF
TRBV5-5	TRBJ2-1	CASSPGTHNEQFF
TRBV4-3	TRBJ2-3	CASSQEPPGGLGDTQYF
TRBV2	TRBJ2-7	CASYRPGQASYEQYF
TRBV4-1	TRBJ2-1	CASSQIAGGPADEQFF
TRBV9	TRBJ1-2	CASSTPGRFNYGYTF
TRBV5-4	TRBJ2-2	CASSTPGQTNTGELFF
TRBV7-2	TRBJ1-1	CASSLGVGEAFF
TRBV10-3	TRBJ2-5	CAISEGQGPQETQYF
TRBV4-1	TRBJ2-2	CASSEPGGEGELFF
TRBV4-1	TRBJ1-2	CASTVRQGNDGYTF
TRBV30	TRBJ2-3	CAWMTGWYTDTQYF
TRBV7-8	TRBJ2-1	CASSLDEAGEQIF
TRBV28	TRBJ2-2	CASTENTGELFF
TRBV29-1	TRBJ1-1	CSVDPATGVTEAFF
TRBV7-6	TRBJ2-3	CASSWDGSSTDTQYF
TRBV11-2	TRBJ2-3	CASSLWASGSSADTQYF
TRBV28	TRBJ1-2	CASSNGRQGTYGYTF
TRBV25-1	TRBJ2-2	CASSPGSGELFF
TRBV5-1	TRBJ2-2	CASSPPYATGELFF
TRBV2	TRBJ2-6	CASSTGLSGANVLTF
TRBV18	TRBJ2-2	CASSPTAGGTNTGELFF
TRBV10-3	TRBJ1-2	CAITPDGANYGYTF
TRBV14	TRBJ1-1	CASSQFSGRGNTEAFF
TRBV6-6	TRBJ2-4	CASTVPGKNIQYF
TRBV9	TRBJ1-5	CASSDSLTGQPQHF